Shown below are 31 T cell receptor beta chains from a single sample sequenced in a study of cytomegalovirus exposure and HLA in healthy donors. PCR employed 60 Vbeta and 13 Jbeta primers. Repertoires were generated with immunoSEQ multiplex PCR, while TCRdb's copy carries only in-frame clones and drops some. The table includes roughly 110,000 clones, approximately 70% detected once. Sequencing was performed on PBMCs. The source of these receptors is a man younger than 40 in good health and CMV-seropositive.

This chain uses TRBV28 with TRBJ2-5; 9 nucleotides align to TRBD1. With 3 bases clipped from V and 5 bases from J, the junction kept 10 bases outside the gene matches. Germline loops: CDR1 MDHEN, CDR2 SYDVKM. This CDR3 has 16 amino acids. CDR3 protein: CASSFRNRGRMETQYF. CDR3 nucleotide sequence: TGTGCCAGCAGTTTCCGAAACAGGGGGCGCATGGAGACCCAGTACTTC.

The rearrangement uses TRBV6-5 and TRBJ2-1; 11 bases are shared with TRBD2. Looked up from germline, CDR1 is MNHEY and CDR2 is SVGAGI. The CDR3 contains 15 residues. The V and J ends lost 4 bases and 6 bases, in that order; junction bases with no gene match: 5. The CDR3 sequence is CASSLTSGGGNEQFF. The CDR3 DNA sequence: TGTGCCAGCAGTTTAACTAGCGGGGGCGGCAATGAGCAGTTCTTC.

The CDR3 region has the DNA TGTGCCAGCAGCCACGATTGGACAGGAGGGGACACCATATATTTT. As protein: CASSHDWTGGDTIYF. This chain links TRBV5-8 with TRBJ1-3; 7 bases fit TRBD1. CDR1 SGHTS and CDR2 YDEGEE come from the germline V gene. The CDR3 is 15 amino acids. V was clipped by 4 bases and J by 8 bases; unmatched bases: 12.

The chain is built from TRBV29-1 and TRBJ1-2; TRBD1 matches 7 bases. V trimming: 6 bases; J trimming: 4 bases; junction bases outside the gene matches: 11. The germline CDR1 and CDR2 sequences are SQVTM and ANQGSEA. The CDR3 contains 14 residues. The CDR3 nucleotides are TGCAGCGTCCTAGGACAGGACTTTGGCTATGGCTACACCTTC. Translation gives CSVLGQDFGYGYTF.

The chain joins TRBV6-5 to TRBJ2-5; 7 bases line up with TRBD2. Germline-derived CDR1 and CDR2 are MNHEY and SVGAGI. The CDR3 loop spans 14 amino acids. J lost 2 bases, V lost 4 bases, and 4 bases had no gene match. The CDR3 spells CASSSLASQETQYF. The DNA of the CDR3 is TGTGCCAGCAGTTCACTAGCGTCGCAAGAGACCCAGTACTTC.

The chain carries TRBV5-4 and TRBJ2-3; D may be TRBD2 (5 bases). Germline values: CDR1 SGHNT, CDR2 YYREEE (reference sequence). Trimming removed 4 bases at V and 3 bases at J, with 9 bases between. The CDR3 is made up of 13 amino acids. CDR3 residues: CASSPRETDTQYF. DNA of the CDR3: TGTGCCAGCAGCCCCCGGGAAACAGATACGCAGTATTTT. Based on the CDR3 plus reference TRBV5-4 and TRBJ2-3, the full variable domain is ETGVTQSPTHLIKTRGQQVTLRCSSQSGHNTVSWYQQALGQGPQFIFQYYREEENGRGNFPPRFSGLQFPNYSSELNVNALELDDSALYLCASSPRETDTQYFGPGTRLTVL.

This clone was counted a few times. The chain uses TRBV4-2 and TRBJ2-2, with TRBD2 matching 12 bases. The length of the CDR3 is 17 residues. The germline V gene has CDR1 LGHNA and CDR2 YNFKEQ. The junction had 4 bases not matched to a gene; V was cut back by 1 base and J by 4 bases. The CDR3 loop is CASSQASGGGRTGELFF. CDR3 nucleotide sequence: TGTGCCAGCAGCCAAGCTAGCGGGGGGGGCCGCACCGGGGAGCTGTTTTTT.

This clone occurred a few times. The rearrangement links TRBV13 to TRBJ2-3; 7 bases fit TRBD2. Germline assignment: CDR1 PRHDT and CDR2 FYEKMQ (reference sequence). CDR3 length equals 17 residues. V lost 2 bases and J lost 1; bases outside the gene matches: 9. The CDR3 region has the DNA TGTGCCAGCAGCTTACTGGGGGGGGAAGAGGGCACAGATACGCAGTATTTT. It yields the protein CASSLLGGEEGTDTQYF. Variable domain in full (rest from reference TRBV13 and TRBJ2-3): AAGVIQSPRHLIKEKRETATLKCYPIPRHDTVYWYQQGPGQDPQFLISFYEKMQSDKGSIPDRFSAQQFSDYHSELNMSSLELGDSALYFCASSLLGGEEGTDTQYFGPGTRLTVL.

The genes are TRBV7-2 and TRBJ2-1; 14 bases fit TRBD2. The length of the CDR3 is 15 residues. J was trimmed by 6 bases and V by 5 bases; bases with no gene match: 3. Germline CDR1 is SGHTA and CDR2 is FQGNSA. The CDR3 is CASSRLAGGPNEQFF. The CDR3 bases are TGTGCCAGCAGCCGACTAGCGGGAGGGCCCAATGAGCAGTTCTTC. Full variable domain (missing parts from reference TRBV7-2 and TRBJ2-1): GAGVSQSPSNKVTEKGKDVELRCDPISGHTALYWYRQSLGQGLEFLIYFQGNSAPDKSGLPSDRFSAERTGGSVSTLTIQRTQQEDSAVYLCASSRLAGGPNEQFFGPGTRLTVL.

The rearrangement links TRBV6-5 to TRBJ1-6, with D unresolved. The CDR3 is made up of 14 amino acids. CDR1 is MNHEY and CDR2 is SVGAGI in the germline V gene. Trimming took 5 bases from V and 9 from J, leaving 14 bases between them. The CDR3 loop is CASSRTDEFSPLHF. The CDR3 DNA reads TGTGCCAGCAGTCGAACAGACGAGTTTTCACCCCTCCACTTT.

This clone was seen a handful of times. This chain uses TRBV2 with TRBJ1-2, with TRBD1 matching over 9 bases. This CDR3 region has 12 residues. Unmatched junction bases numbered 1, after V lost 5 bases and J lost 6 bases. Germline CDR1 is SNHLY and CDR2 is FYNNEI. CDR3 protein: CASSRTGDGYTF. As DNA, the CDR3 is TGTGCCAGCAGTCGGACAGGGGATGGCTACACCTTC.

The V gene is TRBV15, the J gene TRBJ1-2; D is uncertain. CDR1 is LNHNV and CDR2 is YYDKDF in the germline V gene (reference sequence). The CDR3 contains 14 residues. V was pared by 0 bases and J by 8 bases, with 13 bases between. The CDR3 spells CATSRDPTSWGYTF. In DNA, the CDR3 is TGTGCCACCAGCAGAGATCCCACCAGTTGGGGCTACACCTTC.

The genes are TRBV19 and TRBJ1-1; D not resolved. In germline, CDR1 is LNHDA, CDR2 SQIVND (reference sequence). The length of the CDR3 is 16 residues. The V and J ends lost 3 bases and 7 bases respectively, with 21 bases between them. As DNA, the CDR3 is TGTGCCAGTAGTATTTGGGCCACGGCTCCGCAGGTTGAAGCTTTCTTT. Translated, it gives CASSIWATAPQVEAFF.

The genes are TRBV5-6 and TRBJ1-1, with 7 bases fitting TRBD1. This CDR3 is built from 14 residues. In germline, CDR1 is SGHDT, CDR2 YYEEEE. With 4 bases clipped from V and 5 bases from J, the junction kept 8 bases outside the gene matches. The CDR3 loop reads CASSLMTGWTEAFF. DNA of the CDR3: TGTGCCAGCAGCCTTATGACAGGGTGGACTGAAGCTTTCTTT.

This clone was seen just once. The chain recombines TRBV27 with TRBJ1-2; D not certain. The germline CDR1 and CDR2 sequences are MNHEY and SMNVEV (reference sequence). V lost 0 bases, J lost 1 base, and 9 bases lay in between. The CDR3 totals 15 residues. Here the CDR3 reads CASSLSASLNYGYTF. In DNA, the CDR3 is TGTGCCAGCAGTTTATCGGCCAGTCTTAACTATGGCTACACCTTC.

V usage is TRBV5-6 and J usage is TRBJ2-7; TRBD2 matches at 7 bases. The CDR3 has 16 residues. Germline V gene sequence: CDR1 SGHDT, CDR2 YYEEEE. With V trimmed by 3 bases and J by 3 bases, 12 bases remained unmatched. The CDR3, as DNA: TGTGCCAGCAGCTCAATAAAAGTGGGGGGGAACTACGAGCAGTACTTC. Protein: CASSSIKVGGNYEQYF.

This rearrangement joins TRBV29-1 to TRBJ2-1; 8 nucleotides align to TRBD1. The junction had 1 base not matched to a gene; V was cut back by 6 bases and J by 3 bases. The CDR3 length is 12 residues. CDR1 SQVTM and CDR2 ANQGSEA come from the germline V gene. CDR3 amino acids: CSVTGGYNEQFF. CDR3 nucleotide sequence: TGCAGCGTCACAGGGGGCTACAATGAGCAGTTCTTC.

The chain recombines TRBV19 with TRBJ1-5; 7 bases agree with TRBD1. CDR3 length equals 12 residues. Germline V lookup: CDR1 LNHDA, CDR2 SQIVND (reference sequence). V lost 5 bases, J lost 7 bases, and 2 bases stayed unmatched. The CDR3 loop reads CASSPRGQPQHF. The CDR3, as DNA: TGTGCCAGTAGTCCCAGGGGGCAGCCCCAGCATTTT.

The chain combines TRBV11-3 with TRBJ2-1; TRBD2 matches at 11 bases. V was clipped by 1 base and J by 9 bases; unmatched bases: 11. The CDR3 covers 17 residues. Germline CDR1 reads SGHNT; CDR2 reads YENEEA. In nucleotides, the CDR3 is TGTGCCAGCAGCTTAGTAGAGACTAGCGGGATAGGAGTTGAGCAGTTCTTC. Protein sequence: CASSLVETSGIGVEQFF.

The chain is built from TRBV27 and TRBJ1-2, with TRBD1 identical over 7 bases. V trimming: 6 bases; J trimming: 3 bases; junction bases outside the gene matches: 7. The CDR3 is 14 amino acids. The germline gives CDR1 MNHEY, CDR2 SMNVEV (reference sequence). This CDR3 is CASSRDRVHYGYTF. CDR3 coding DNA: TGTGCCAGCAGCCGAGACAGGGTTCACTATGGCTACACCTTC.

For the CDR3, the DNA is TGTGCCAGCAGTTTTCCGAGGGGGAAGTATCAGCCCCAGCATTTT. Amino acids: CASSFPRGKYQPQHF. The chain has TRBV28 and TRBJ1-5; maybe TRBD1 (6 bases). Germline-derived CDR1 and CDR2 are MDHEN and SYDVKM. Trimming pared 3 bases from V and 5 bases from J, leaving 14 bases between. The CDR3 sequence is 15 residues long.

V is TRBV5-1 and J is TRBJ2-5, with 7 bases fitting TRBD1. The trim removed 2 bases at V and 5 bases at J, leaving 9 bases unmatched. The CDR3 has 15 residues. Germline assignment: CDR1 SGHRS and CDR2 YFSETQ. The DNA for the CDR3 is TGCGCCAGCAGCTTAGGCTCAGGGGGAGAGGAGACCCAGTACTTC. Amino acid sequence: CASSLGSGGEETQYF.

This clone came up a few times. The rearrangement uses TRBV5-4 and TRBJ1-4; perhaps TRBD1 as D (6 bases). Looked up from germline, CDR1 is SGHNT and CDR2 is YYREEE (reference sequence). The V end lost 3 bases, the J end lost 1 base, and 7 bases lay between the germline ends. This CDR3 region has 14 residues. The CDR3 DNA is TGTGCCAGCAGCTCGACAGGAACTAATGAAAAACTGTTTTTT. Its translation is CASSSTGTNEKLFF.

CDR3 nucleotides: TGTGCCAGCGGAGACAGGGGAGTCTCCTACGAGCAGTACGTC. It translates to CASGDRGVSYEQYV. The chain recombines TRBV21-1 with TRBJ2-7; TRBD1 is taken as the D call from the table, unchecked against the DNA. TRBV21-1 represents a pseudogene. This CDR3 spans 14 amino acids.

The V gene is TRBV2, the J gene TRBJ2-7, with D possibly matching TRBD1 (6 bases). V lost 4 bases, J lost 3 bases, and 16 bases lay in between. CDR1 and CDR2 from the germline V gene are SNHLY and FYNNEI. This CDR3 has 15 residues. The CDR3, as DNA: TGTGCCAGCAGTGCCGACAGGTCTCTCCTCTACGAGCAGTACTTC. Translation gives CASSADRSLLYEQYF.

The chain combines TRBV5-4 with TRBJ1-4; 7 bases are shared with TRBD1. The junction had 2 bases not matched to a gene; V was cut back by 0 bases and J by 0 bases. Germline lookup yields CDR1 SGHNT and CDR2 YYREEE (reference sequence). The CDR3 is made up of 16 amino acids. Here the CDR3 reads CASSLDRGATNEKLFF. The CDR3 nucleotides are TGTGCCAGCAGCTTGGACAGGGGCGCAACTAATGAAAAACTGTTTTTT.

The V call is TRBV28, the J call TRBJ1-4, with 7 bases lining up with TRBD1. CDR1 is MDHEN and CDR2 is SYDVKM in the germline V gene. CDR3 length: 14 amino acids. V trimming: 6 bases; J trimming: 5 bases; junction bases outside the gene matches: 6. The CDR3 sequence: CASRGTELNEKLFF. In nucleotides, the CDR3 is TGTGCCAGCAGGGGGACAGAGTTAAATGAAAAACTGTTTTTT.

Comment on this clone: This specimen includes other DNA sequences encoding the same CDR3. CDR3: CASSHGTGGSGYTF. In nucleotides, the CDR3 is TGTGCCAGCAGTCACGGGACGGGGGGCAGTGGCTACACCTTC. The chain couples TRBV11-3 to TRBJ1-2; D perhaps matches TRBD1 (6 bases). There are 14 residues in the CDR3. The V end lost 6 bases, the J end lost 7 bases, and 18 bases lay between the germline ends. CDR1 is SGHNT, CDR2 YENEEA, per germline.

The J gene is TRBJ2-7, the V gene TRBV30; D perhaps matches TRBD1 (8 bases). The CDR3 spans 13 residues. Looked up from germline, CDR1 is GTSNPN and CDR2 is SVGIG (reference sequence). The V gene lost 3 bases and the J gene lost 4 bases, with 13 bases spanning the gap. CDR3 loop: CAWRTGGGYEQYV. CDR3 nucleotide sequence: TGTGCCTGGAGAACAGGGGGGGGGTACGAGCAGTACGTC.

The J gene is TRBJ2-1, the V gene TRBV25-1; tentatively, D is TRBD1 (5 bases). Per the germline V gene, CDR1 is MGHDK and CDR2 is SYGVNS. The CDR3 sequence is 17 residues long. V was cut by 6 bases and J by 0 bases, with 18 bases left in between. CDR3 protein: CASSPRVGFSSYNEQFF. DNA for the CDR3: TGTGCCAGCAGCCCCAGGGTGGGGTTTAGCTCCTACAATGAGCAGTTCTTC. Full variable domain (remainder filled in from reference TRBV25-1 and TRBJ2-1): EADIYQTPRYLVIGTGKKITLECSQTMGHDKMYWYQQDPGMELHLIHYSYGVNSTEKGDLSSESTVSRIRTEHFPLTLESARPSHTSQYLCASSPRVGFSSYNEQFFGPGTRLTVL.

This clone has only one observation. The chain joins TRBV6-5 to TRBJ2-2, with D maybe TRBD1 (6 bases). The length of the CDR3 is 14 residues. Deletions cut 7 bases from V and 2 bases from J, with 11 bases between. CDR1 is MNHEY, CDR2 SVGAGI, per germline. The CDR3 loop reads CASKQGVNTGELFF. DNA of the CDR3: TGTGCCAGCAAACAGGGCGTAAACACCGGGGAGCTGTTTTTT.